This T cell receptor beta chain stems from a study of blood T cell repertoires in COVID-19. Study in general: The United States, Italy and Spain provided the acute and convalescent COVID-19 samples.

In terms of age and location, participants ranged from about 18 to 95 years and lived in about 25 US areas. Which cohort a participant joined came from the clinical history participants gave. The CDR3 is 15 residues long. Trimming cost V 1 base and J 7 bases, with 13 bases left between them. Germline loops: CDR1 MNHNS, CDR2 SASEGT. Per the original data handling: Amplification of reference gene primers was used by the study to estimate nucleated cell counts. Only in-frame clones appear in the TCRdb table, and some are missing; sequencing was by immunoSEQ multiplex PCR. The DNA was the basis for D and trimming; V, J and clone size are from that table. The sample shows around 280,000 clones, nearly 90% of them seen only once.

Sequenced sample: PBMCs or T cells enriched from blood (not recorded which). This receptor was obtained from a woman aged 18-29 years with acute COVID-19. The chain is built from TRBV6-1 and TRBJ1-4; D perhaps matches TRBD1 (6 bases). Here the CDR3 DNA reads TGTGCCAGCAGTGAAGGACAGGTAGTGGGTGAAAAACTGTTTTTT. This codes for CASSEGQVVGEKLFF.